This T cell receptor beta chain was retrieved from a study of PD-1 blockade in classical Hodgkin lymphoma. Study findings and constraints: Patients who began taking nivolumab under 1 year after ASCT were left out. The repertoire differences lack a defined cause, possibly disease activity or prior therapy.

Concerning this clone itself: Antigen: not known.

Per germline, CDR1 GTSNPN and CDR2 SVGIG (reference sequence). This CDR3 comprises 13 residues. V shed 7 bases, J shed 4 bases, and the junction held 6 bases outside the gene matches. Produced via immunoSEQ multiplex PCR; TCRdb's table is partial and in-frame only. Of around 19,000 clones listed, about three quarters are singletons. No patient escaped relapse after autologous stem cell transplantation, and brentuximab vedotin exposure varied. Sequencing was performed on peripheral blood mononuclear cells (PBMCs), taken before the second cycle of nivolumab. The chain employs TRBV30 and TRBJ2-3, with 9 bases that match TRBD2. This TCR was sampled from a human donor with classical Hodgkin lymphoma. CDR3 DNA sequence: TGTGCCTCTATTAGCGGGAGCGCAGATACGCAGTATTTT. Translated: CASISGSADTQYF.